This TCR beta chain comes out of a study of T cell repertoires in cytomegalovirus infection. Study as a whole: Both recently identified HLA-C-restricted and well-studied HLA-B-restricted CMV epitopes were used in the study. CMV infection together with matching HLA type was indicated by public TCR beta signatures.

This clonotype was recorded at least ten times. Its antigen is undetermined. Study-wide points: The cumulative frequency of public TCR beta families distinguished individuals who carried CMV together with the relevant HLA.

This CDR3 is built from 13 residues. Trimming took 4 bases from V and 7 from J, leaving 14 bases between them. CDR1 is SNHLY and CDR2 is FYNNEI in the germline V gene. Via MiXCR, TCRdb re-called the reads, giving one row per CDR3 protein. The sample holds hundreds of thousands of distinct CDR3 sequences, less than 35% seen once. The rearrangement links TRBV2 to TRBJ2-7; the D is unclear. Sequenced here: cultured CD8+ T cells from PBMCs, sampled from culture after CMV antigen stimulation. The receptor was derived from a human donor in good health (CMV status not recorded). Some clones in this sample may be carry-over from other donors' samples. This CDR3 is CASSARSLREQYV. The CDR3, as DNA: TGTGCCAGCAGTGCCCGATCTCTTAGGGAGCAGTACGTC.